The clone carrying this T cell receptor (beta chain) was seen a handful of times. Its antigen is not known. These data belong to a study of a mutant IDH1 vaccine in newly diagnosed glioma. Time point given: week 23, last vaccination. Every single dose of the vaccine, 300 ug of mutant IDH1 20-mer peptide, came with topical imiquimod. This table comes from immunoSEQ multiplex PCR, and its TCRdb copy is limited to in-frame clones, with some not included. The sample includes approximately 60,000 clones, about nine tenths of them seen just once. This CDR3 comprises 13 residues. Between the trimmed V and J ends, which lost 6 bases and 5 bases, there was a span of 12 bases. CDR1 and CDR2 (germline): WNHNN, SYGVQD (reference sequence).

This material consisted of PBMCs, taken from a glioma patient whose treatment included an IDH1 peptide vaccine. This clonotype was obtained from a man aged 40-49 years with glioma. This chain joins TRBV10-1 and TRBJ2-3; D might be TRBD1 (6 bases). The DNA of the CDR3 is TGCGCCAGCAGGGGGGCCGGGAAAGATACGCAGTATTTT. Translating gives CASRGAGKDTQYF.